This TCR beta chain was profiled in a study of blood T cell repertoires in COVID-19. Study-wide background: T cells, B-cell-depleted T cells, or PBMCs provided the cDNA or gDNA that served as material.

Per the germline V gene, CDR1 is MNHEY and CDR2 is SVGEGT. Trimming removed 3 bases at V and 2 bases at J, with 20 bases between. This CDR3 comprises 17 residues. Authors' processing steps: Using reference gene primer amplification, nucleated cell counts were estimated. Generated by immunoSEQ multiplex PCR, the TCRdb table keeps only in-frame clones and is missing some. D and trimming come from the DNA, and the V and J calls and clone size come from that table. The sample has some 250,000 clones, just over 85% seen once. This sequence originates from a man aged 25-40 years who had recovered from COVID-19. The specimen was peripheral blood. The chain links TRBV6-2 or TRBV6-3 to TRBJ2-7; possible D gene TRBD1, 6 bases. CDR3 amino acids: CASSYFWETGPAYEQYF. The CDR3 DNA reads as TGTGCCAGCAGTTATTTTTGGGAAACAGGGCCTGCCTACGAGCAGTACTTC.